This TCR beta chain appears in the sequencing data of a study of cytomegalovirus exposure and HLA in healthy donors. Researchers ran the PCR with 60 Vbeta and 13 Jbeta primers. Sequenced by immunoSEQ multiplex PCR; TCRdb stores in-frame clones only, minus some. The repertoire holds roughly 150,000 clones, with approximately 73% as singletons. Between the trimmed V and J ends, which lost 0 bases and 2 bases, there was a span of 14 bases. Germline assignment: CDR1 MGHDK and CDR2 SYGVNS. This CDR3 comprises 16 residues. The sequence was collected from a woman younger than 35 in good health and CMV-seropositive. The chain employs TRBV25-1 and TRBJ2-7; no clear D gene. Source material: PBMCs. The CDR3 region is CASSEYNLDGPYEQYF. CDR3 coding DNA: TGTGCCAGCAGTGAATATAATCTAGACGGCCCCTACGAGCAGTACTTC.